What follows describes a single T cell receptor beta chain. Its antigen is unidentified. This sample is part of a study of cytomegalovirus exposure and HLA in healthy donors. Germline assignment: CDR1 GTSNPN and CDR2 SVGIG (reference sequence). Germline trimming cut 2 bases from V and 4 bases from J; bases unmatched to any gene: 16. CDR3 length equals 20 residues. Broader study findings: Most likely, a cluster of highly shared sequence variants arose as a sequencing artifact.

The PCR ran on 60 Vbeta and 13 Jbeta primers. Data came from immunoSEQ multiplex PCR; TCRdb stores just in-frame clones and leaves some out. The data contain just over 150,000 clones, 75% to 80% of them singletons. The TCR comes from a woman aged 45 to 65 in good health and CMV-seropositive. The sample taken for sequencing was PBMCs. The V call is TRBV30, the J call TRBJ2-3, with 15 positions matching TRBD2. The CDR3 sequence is CAWSPSGLAGGMAFSDTQYF. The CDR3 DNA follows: TGTGCCTGGAGTCCCTCGGGACTAGCGGGGGGCATGGCTTTTTCAGATACGCAGTATTTT.